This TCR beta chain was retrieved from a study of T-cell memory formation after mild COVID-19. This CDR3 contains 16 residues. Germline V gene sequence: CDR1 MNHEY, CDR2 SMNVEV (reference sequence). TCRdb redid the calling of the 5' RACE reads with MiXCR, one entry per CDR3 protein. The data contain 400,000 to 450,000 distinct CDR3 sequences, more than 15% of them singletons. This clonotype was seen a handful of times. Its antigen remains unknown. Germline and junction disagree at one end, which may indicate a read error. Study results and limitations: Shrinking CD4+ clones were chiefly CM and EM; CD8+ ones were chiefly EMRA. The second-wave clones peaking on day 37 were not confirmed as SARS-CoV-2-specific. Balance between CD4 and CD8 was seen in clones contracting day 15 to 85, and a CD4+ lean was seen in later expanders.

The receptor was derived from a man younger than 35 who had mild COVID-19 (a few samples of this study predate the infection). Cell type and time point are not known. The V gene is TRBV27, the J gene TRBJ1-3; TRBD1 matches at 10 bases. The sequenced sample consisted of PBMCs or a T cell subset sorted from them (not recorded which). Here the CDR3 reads CTSSFPDRGNGNTIYF. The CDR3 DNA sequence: TGCACCAGCAGTTTCCCGGACAGGGGGAATGGAAACACCATATATTTT.